The 5 T cell receptor beta chains reported below all come from one sample, sequenced in a study of graft-versus-host responses after intestinal transplantation. The protocol was immunoSEQ multiplex PCR, while the TCRdb copy is restricted to in-frame clones and leaves out a portion. The sample carries approximately 100,000 clones, roughly 87% recorded once. These TCRs' antigens remain unknown. This specimen was unstimulated CD4+ T cells sorted from spleen or lymph node cells, taken before intestinal transplant. The receptor source for this set is a human donor who received an intestinal transplant.

A single count supports this clone. The rearrangement links TRBV5-4 to TRBJ2-7; TRBD1 matches at 9 bases. This CDR3 spans 15 amino acids. Germline CDR1 and CDR2: SGHNT and YYREEE (reference sequence). V dropped 4 bases and J dropped 1; count of bases not matched to a gene: 6. The CDR3 here is CASSPGTGRSYEQYF. The CDR3 bases are TGTGCCAGCAGCCCTGGGACAGGGAGGTCCTACGAGCAGTACTTC. Based on the CDR3 plus reference TRBV5-4 and TRBJ2-7, the full variable domain is ETGVTQSPTHLIKTRGQQVTLRCSSQSGHNTVSWYQQALGQGPQFIFQYYREEENGRGNFPPRFSGLQFPNYSSELNVNALELDDSALYLCASSPGTGRSYEQYFGPGTRLTVT.

This sequence joins TRBV5-1 and TRBJ1-1; the match to TRBD1 covers 9 bases. The germline V gene encodes CDR1 SGHRS and CDR2 YFSETQ. CDR3 length equals 17 residues. V shed 4 bases and J 0 bases; nucleotides not matched to a gene: 10. In DNA, the CDR3 is TGCGCCAGCAGCCCTGCCGGGACAGGGATAATGAACACTGAAGCTTTCTTT. Translation gives CASSPAGTGIMNTEAFF.

The CDR3 loop is CASSQHWSPQETQYF. The CDR3 coding sequence is TGTGCCAGCTCACAGCACTGGTCGCCCCAAGAGACCCAGTACTTC. The V and J genes are TRBV18 and TRBJ2-5, with D uncertain. This CDR3 is 15 amino acids long. Trimming removed 4 bases from V and 1 base from J, with 13 bases in between. Germline-derived CDR1 and CDR2 are KGHSH and LQKENI.

V usage is TRBV5-1 and J usage is TRBJ2-3; no clear D gene. The germline V gene encodes CDR1 SGHRS and CDR2 YFSETQ. The V and J ends lost 6 bases and 6 bases respectively, with 14 bases between them. The CDR3 totals 13 residues. The CDR3, as DNA: TGCGCCAGCAACCTGGGCCTTGGGGATACGCAGTATTTT. Its translation is CASNLGLGDTQYF.

J is TRBJ1-4 and V is TRBV5-6; TRBD1 is a possible D gene (6 bases). V lost 1 base and J 8 bases, leaving 6 bases between the germline ends. Germline CDR1 SGHDT, CDR2 YYEEEE. This CDR3 has 12 residues. The CDR3 reads CASSLRGEKLFF. The CDR3 DNA reads TGTGCCAGCAGCTTGAGGGGGGAAAAACTGTTTTTT.